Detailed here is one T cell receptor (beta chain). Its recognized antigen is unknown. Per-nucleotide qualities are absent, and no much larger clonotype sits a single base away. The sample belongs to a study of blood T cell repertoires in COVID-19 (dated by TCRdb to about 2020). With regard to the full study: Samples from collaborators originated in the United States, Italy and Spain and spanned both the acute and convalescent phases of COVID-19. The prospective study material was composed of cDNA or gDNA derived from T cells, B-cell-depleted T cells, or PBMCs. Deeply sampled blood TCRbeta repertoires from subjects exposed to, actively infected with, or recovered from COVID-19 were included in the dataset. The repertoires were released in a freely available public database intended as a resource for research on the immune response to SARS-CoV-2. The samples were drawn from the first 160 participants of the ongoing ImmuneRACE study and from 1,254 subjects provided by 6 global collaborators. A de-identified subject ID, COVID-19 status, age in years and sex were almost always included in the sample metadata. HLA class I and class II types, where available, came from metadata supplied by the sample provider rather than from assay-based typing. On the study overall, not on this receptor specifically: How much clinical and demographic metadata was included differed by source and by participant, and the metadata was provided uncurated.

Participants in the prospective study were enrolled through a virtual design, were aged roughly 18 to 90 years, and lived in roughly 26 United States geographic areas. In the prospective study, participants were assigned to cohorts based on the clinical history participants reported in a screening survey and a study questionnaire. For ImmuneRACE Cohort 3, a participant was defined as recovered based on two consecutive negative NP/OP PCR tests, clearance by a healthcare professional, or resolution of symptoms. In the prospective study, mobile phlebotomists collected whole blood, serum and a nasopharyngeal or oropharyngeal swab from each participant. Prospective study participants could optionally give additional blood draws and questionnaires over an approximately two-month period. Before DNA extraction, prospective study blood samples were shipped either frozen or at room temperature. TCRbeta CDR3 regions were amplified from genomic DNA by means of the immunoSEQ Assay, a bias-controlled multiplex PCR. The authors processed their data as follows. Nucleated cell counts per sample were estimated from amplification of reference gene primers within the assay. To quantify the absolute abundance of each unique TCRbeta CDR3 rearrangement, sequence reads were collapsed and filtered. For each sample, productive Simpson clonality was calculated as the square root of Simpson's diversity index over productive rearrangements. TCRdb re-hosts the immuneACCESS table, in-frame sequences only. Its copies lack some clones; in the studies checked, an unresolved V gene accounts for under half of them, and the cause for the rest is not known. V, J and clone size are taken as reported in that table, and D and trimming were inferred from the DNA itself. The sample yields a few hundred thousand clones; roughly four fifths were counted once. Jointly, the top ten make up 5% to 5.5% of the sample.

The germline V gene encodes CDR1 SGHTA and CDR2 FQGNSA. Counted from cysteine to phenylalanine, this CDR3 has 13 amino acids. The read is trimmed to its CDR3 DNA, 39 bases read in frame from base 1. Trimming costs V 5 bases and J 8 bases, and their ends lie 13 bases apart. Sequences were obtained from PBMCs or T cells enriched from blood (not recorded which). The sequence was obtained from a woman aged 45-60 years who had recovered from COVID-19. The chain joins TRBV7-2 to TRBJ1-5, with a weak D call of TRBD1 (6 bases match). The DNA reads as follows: TGTGCCAGCAGCCTGGGGGCCCTCGAGCCCCAGCATTTT. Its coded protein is CASSLGALEPQHF.